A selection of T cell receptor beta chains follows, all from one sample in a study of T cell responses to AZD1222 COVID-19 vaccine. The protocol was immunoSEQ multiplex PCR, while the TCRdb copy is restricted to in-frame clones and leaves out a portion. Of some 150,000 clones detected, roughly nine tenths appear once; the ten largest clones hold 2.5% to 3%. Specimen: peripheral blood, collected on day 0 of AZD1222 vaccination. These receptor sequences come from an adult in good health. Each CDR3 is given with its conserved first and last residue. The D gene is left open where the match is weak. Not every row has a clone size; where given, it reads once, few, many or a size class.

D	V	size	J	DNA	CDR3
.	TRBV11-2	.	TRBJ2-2	TGTGCCAGCAGCTCCCCAGGGATGAGGTCCGGGGAGCTGTTTTTT	CASSSPGMRSGELFF
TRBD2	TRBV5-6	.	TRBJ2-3	TGTGCCAGCAGACGGGACTATGGCACAGATACGCAGTATTTT	CASRRDYGTDTQYF
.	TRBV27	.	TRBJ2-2	TGTGCCAGCAGTTTAGTCGGGGGAACCGGGGAGCTGTTTTTT	CASSLVGGTGELFF
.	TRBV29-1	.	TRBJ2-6	TGCAGCGCTCGAATCGCGTCCAGGGAATCTGGGGCCAACGTCCTGACTTTC	CSARIASRESGANVLTF
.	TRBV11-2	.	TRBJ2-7	TGTGCCAGCAGCTTAAAGTGGTCCCTTGTGGGCGAGCAGTACTTC	CASSLKWSLVGEQYF
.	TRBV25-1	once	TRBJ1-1	TGTGCCAGCAGCCCGGGGCCCGAAGCTTTCTTT	CASSPGPEAFF
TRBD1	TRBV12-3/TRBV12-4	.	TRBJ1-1	TGTGCCAGCAAGACAGGGGGCACTGAAGCTTTCTTT	CASKTGGTEAFF
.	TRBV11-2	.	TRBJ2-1	TGTGCCAGCAGCCCTCTGGGGGCAGGGAATGAGCAGTTCTTC	CASSPLGAGNEQFF
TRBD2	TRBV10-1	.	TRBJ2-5	TGCGCCAGCAGTTCGGGACTAGCCCAAGAGACCCAGTACTTC	CASSSGLAQETQYF
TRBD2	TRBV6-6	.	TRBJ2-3	TGTGCCAGCAGTTACATCCTAGCGGATTCAGATACGCAGTATTTT	CASSYILADSDTQYF
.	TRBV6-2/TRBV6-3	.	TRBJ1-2	TGTGCCAGCAGTTACGGCGGCACGTACTATGGCTACACCTTC	CASSYGGTYYGYTF
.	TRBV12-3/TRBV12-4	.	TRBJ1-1	TGTGCCAGCACTAAGACTACCTCAGGGTCAGCTTTCTTT	CASTKTTSGSAFF
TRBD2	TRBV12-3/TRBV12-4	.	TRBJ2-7	TGTGCCAGCAGTTTGAGCGGGAGCTACGAGCAGTACTTC	CASSLSGSYEQYF
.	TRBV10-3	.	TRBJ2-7	TGTGCCATCAGTGAGTCGAGGACTGCCTCCTACGAGCAGTACTTC	CAISESRTASYEQYF
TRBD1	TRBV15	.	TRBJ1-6	TGTGCCACCAGCAGGGAGGGGGACAGAAATTCACCCCTCCACTTT	CATSREGDRNSPLHF
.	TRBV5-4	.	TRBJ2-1	TGTGCCAGCAGCTCAGCAGGGGTAGCGTGGAATGAGCAGTTCTTC	CASSSAGVAWNEQFF
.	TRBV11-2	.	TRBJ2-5	TGTGCCAGCAGCTTCGGAGCGAGAGAAGAGACCCAGTACTTC	CASSFGAREETQYF
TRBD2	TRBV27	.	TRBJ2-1	TGTGCCAGCAGTTTGACTAGCGGGAGTGGTGAGCAGTTCTTC	CASSLTSGSGEQFF
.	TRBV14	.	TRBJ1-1	TGTGCCAGCAGCCAGTCTGCCGGAGGTGGCACTGAAGCTTTCTTT	CASSQSAGGGTEAFF
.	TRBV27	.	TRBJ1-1	TGTGCCAGCAGTTTAAGCGGGGTGCTGACTGAAGCTTTCTTT	CASSLSGVLTEAFF
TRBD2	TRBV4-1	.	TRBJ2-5	TGCGCCAGACCCGGGGGGAGCCAAGAGACCCAGTACTTC	CARPGGSQETQYF
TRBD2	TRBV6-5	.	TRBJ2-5	TGTGCCAGCAGAACTCTAGCGGGAGAAGGGACCCAGTACTTC	CASRTLAGEGTQYF
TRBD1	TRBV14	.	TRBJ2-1	TGTGCCAGCAGCCTCTTACAGACAGGGGCCTACAATGAGCAGTTCTTC	CASSLLQTGAYNEQFF
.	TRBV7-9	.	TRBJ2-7	TGTGCCAGCAGCCCCCCCGATCTCGAGCAGTACTTC	CASSPPDLEQYF
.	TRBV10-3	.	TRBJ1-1	TGTGCCACCCTCCCAGGGGACGATTCCCAAGCTTTCTTT	CATLPGDDSQAFF
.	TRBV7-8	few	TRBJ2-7	TGTGCCAGCAGCTTAGTATCGGGGTCCGGCGAGCAGTACTTC	CASSLVSGSGEQYF
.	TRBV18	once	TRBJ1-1	TGTGCCAGCTCACCCTTAGGACAGTTGAACACTGAAGCTTTCTTT	CASSPLGQLNTEAFF
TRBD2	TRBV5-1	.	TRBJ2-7	TGCGCCAGCAGCTTGGGTACCGGGACTAGGTCCCCCCACGAGCAGTACTTC	CASSLGTGTRSPHEQYF
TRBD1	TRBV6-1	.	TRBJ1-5	TGTGCCAGCAGTGAAGGGGACCAGGGGGGGAACTTTTATAGCAATCAGCCCCAGCATTTT	CASSEGDQGGNFYSNQPQHF
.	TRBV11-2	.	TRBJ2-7	TGTGCCAGCAGCTCCTCAGGATGGCCTTTT	CASSSSGWPF
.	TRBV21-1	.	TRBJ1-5	TGTGCCAGCAGCAAAGTATACCGGGTAAGATATAGCAATCAGCCCCAGCATTTT	CASSKVYRVRYSNQPQHF
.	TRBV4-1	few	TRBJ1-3	TGCGCCAGCAGCCACCTAGGACGGGACTCTGGAAACACCATATATTTT	CASSHLGRDSGNTIYF
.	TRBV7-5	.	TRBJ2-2	TGTGTCAGAAGCTTAGCGTCGCGGGAGAGGGCCGGGGAGCTGTTTTTT	CVRSLASRERAGELFF
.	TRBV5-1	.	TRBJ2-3	TGCGCCAGCAGCTGGGGGGCAGGGCTGGCTGATACGCAGTATTTT	CASSWGAGLADTQYF
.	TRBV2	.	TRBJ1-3	TGTGCCAGGCGCTCGGGACAAAGTGGAAACACCATATATTTT	CARRSGQSGNTIYF
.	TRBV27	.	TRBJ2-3	TGTGCCAGCAGTTCGCCCACAGATACGCAGTATTTT	CASSSPTDTQYF
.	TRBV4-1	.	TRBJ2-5	TGCGCCAGCAGCCAGGACAACTATCAAGAGACCCAGTACTTC	CASSQDNYQETQYF
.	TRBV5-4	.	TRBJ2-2	TGTGCCAGCAGGTTGGCGGGGCGGAAGAACACCGGGGAGCTGTTTTTT	CASRLAGRKNTGELFF
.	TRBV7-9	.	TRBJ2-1	TGTGCCAGCAGCTTAGCCCAGGGAATTTACAATGAGCAGTTCTTC	CASSLAQGIYNEQFF
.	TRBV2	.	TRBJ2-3	TGTGCCAGCTCCCAGACAGATACGCAGTATTTT	CASSQTDTQYF
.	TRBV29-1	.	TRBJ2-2	TGCAGCGTTGCCCGGCCCGGTCGGACCGGGGAGCTGTTTTTT	CSVARPGRTGELFF
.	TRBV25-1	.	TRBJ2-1	TGTGCCAGCAGTGAGTATCGGACGAGCTCCTACAATGAGCAGTTCTTC	CASSEYRTSSYNEQFF
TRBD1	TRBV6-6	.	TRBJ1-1	TGTGCCAGCAGTTCGACAGGGGTAACTGAAGCTTTCTTT	CASSSTGVTEAFF
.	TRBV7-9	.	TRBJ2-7	TGTGCCAGCAGCTATGGAGGGAAGGGGCCGACAGGATGGGACTACGAGCAGTACTTC	CASSYGGKGPTGWDYEQYF
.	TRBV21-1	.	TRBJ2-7	TGTGCCAGCAGCAAAGAGGGGACAGGTGACTACGAGCAGTACTTC	CASSKEGTGDYEQYF
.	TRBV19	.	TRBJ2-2	TGTGCCAGTAGTTACAAGGGAAACACCGGGGAGCTGTTTTTT	CASSYKGNTGELFF
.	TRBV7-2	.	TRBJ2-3	TGTGCCAGCAGCTTCAGGACAAGCACAGATACGCAGTATTTT	CASSFRTSTDTQYF
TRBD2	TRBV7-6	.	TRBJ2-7	TGTGCCAGCAGCTTTGAGACGGGCGGGAGATCCCACGAGCAGTACTTC	CASSFETGGRSHEQYF
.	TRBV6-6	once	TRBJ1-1	TGTGCCAGCATCAACGGGCTGATGAACACTGAAGCTTTCTTT	CASINGLMNTEAFF
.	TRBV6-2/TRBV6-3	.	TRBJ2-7	TGTGCCAGCAGTGGACTAGGGGGAGGGCCCTACGAGCAGTACTTC	CASSGLGGGPYEQYF
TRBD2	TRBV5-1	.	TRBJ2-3	TGCGCCAGCAGCTTGGCGGGACTAGCGGGGGATACGCAGTATTTT	CASSLAGLAGDTQYF